A single sample is the source of the 8 T cell receptor beta chains below, sequenced in a study of type 1 regulatory T cells. Via MiXCR, TCRdb re-called the reads, giving one row per CDR3 protein. Of 75,000 to 100,000 distinct CDR3 sequences in the sample, 30% to 35% were seen once. The specimen sequenced was CD4+ T cells, either the whole sample or a sorted fraction (not recorded which). The receptors were sampled from a human donor in good health.

This clonotype was detected a few times. V gene TRBV2 combines with J gene TRBJ2-4; D is uncertain. The CDR3 consists of 16 residues. Germline assignment: CDR1 SNHLY and CDR2 FYNNEI. Trimming removed 1 base from V and 0 bases from J, with 10 bases in between. CDR3 sequence reads: CASSEGEILAKNIQYF. The CDR3 nucleotides read TGTGCCAGCAGTGAAGGAGAAATACTAGCCAAAAACATTCAGTACTTC.

The chain combines TRBV2 with TRBJ1-2; D is uncertain. The CDR3 loop spans 13 amino acids. With 7 bases removed from V and 0 bases from J, the gap between germline ends came to 9 bases. Per germline, CDR1 SNHLY and CDR2 FYNNEI. CDR3 region: CASTGDANYGYTF. The CDR3 DNA sequence: TGTGCCAGCACTGGGGATGCTAACTATGGCTACACCTTC.

The chain combines TRBV10-3 with TRBJ2-1; 7 nucleotides align to TRBD2. This CDR3 comprises 13 residues. Germline CDR1 ENHRY, CDR2 SYGVKD. The V gene end was trimmed by 6 bases and the J gene end by 6 bases; junction bases not matched to a gene: 5. The CDR3 DNA reads TGTGCCATCAGGCGGGAGAGCAGCAATGAGCAGTTCTTC. It yields the protein CAIRRESSNEQFF.

This clonotype appeared a few times. The V gene is TRBV7-2, the J gene TRBJ2-7; TRBD1 matches at 8 bases. Trimming took 7 bases from V and 1 from J; bases not matched to a gene: 6. The length of the CDR3 is 14 residues. Germline-derived CDR1 and CDR2 are SGHTA and FQGNSA. CDR3 bases: TGTGCCAGCAAGCAACAGGGGGGATCCTACGAGCAGTACTTC. Translating it yields CASKQQGGSYEQYF.

The table lists this clonotype with a few counts. A read error is possible here, since a much larger clone lies one base away. The chain employs TRBV24-1 and TRBJ2-2, with 8 bases fitting TRBD2. This CDR3 spans 16 amino acids. CDR1 and CDR2 from the germline V gene are KGHDR and SFDVKD. The V segment lost 2 bases and the J segment 5 bases; nucleotides outside the gene matches: 6. CDR3 residues: CATSDSGGGLTGELFF. The CDR3 bases are TGTGCCACCAGTGATTCGGGGGGGGGACTGACCGGGGAGCTGTTTTTT.

The rearrangement joins TRBV18 to TRBJ2-5; 7 bases map to TRBD1. The V gene's germline CDR1 is KGHSH and CDR2 LQKENI. This CDR3 has 14 amino acids. The V segment lost 6 bases and the J segment 4 bases; nucleotides outside the gene matches: 8. DNA of the CDR3: TGTGCCAGCTCCGCTTGGGACAGAGGAGAGACCCAGTACTTC. This translates into CASSAWDRGETQYF. Looking up the rest from reference TRBV18 and TRBJ2-5 gives the full variable domain: NAGVMQNPRHLVRRRGQEARLRCSPMKGHSHVYWYRQLPEEGLKFMVYLQKENIIDESGMPKERFSAEFPKEGPSILRIQQVVRGDSAAYFCASSAWDRGETQYFGPGTRLLVL.

This clonotype has more than one count but fewer than ten. The chain carries TRBV13 and TRBJ2-7; 12 nucleotides match TRBD2. This CDR3 has 14 residues. Per germline, CDR1 PRHDT and CDR2 FYEKMQ (reference sequence). V shed 4 bases and J 3 bases; nucleotides not matched to a gene: 1. CDR3 region: CASSWTSGNYEQYF. The CDR3 DNA follows: TGTGCCAGCAGCTGGACTAGCGGGAACTACGAGCAGTACTTC.

J is TRBJ2-1 and V is TRBV7-2, with TRBD2 as a possible D gene (8 bases). The V and J ends lost 7 bases and 7 bases respectively, with 20 bases between them. This CDR3 region has 15 residues. Germline V gives CDR1 SGHTA, CDR2 FQGNSA. The CDR3 sequence is CASTQGGGRRNEQFF. The CDR3 DNA is TGTGCCAGCACCCAAGGGGGCGGGAGGAGGAATGAGCAGTTCTTC.